This T cell receptor (beta chain) is from a study of cytomegalovirus exposure and HLA in healthy donors. A multiplex PCR was run with 60 Vbeta primers and 13 Jbeta primers. Data came from immunoSEQ multiplex PCR; TCRdb stores just in-frame clones and leaves some out. The sample's table shows 150,000 or so clones. With V trimmed by 3 bases and J by 7 bases, 7 bases remained unmatched. The germline V gene encodes CDR1 SGHRS and CDR2 YFSETQ. The CDR3 is made up of 13 amino acids. V usage is TRBV5-1 and J usage is TRBJ2-7, with 7 bases identical to TRBD2. The TCR originated in a woman aged 55-69 years in good health and CMV-seronegative. Sequencing was performed on PBMCs. CDR3 residues: CASSWGGVDEQYF. CDR3 DNA sequence: TGCGCCAGCAGCTGGGGGGGAGTGGATGAGCAGTACTTC.